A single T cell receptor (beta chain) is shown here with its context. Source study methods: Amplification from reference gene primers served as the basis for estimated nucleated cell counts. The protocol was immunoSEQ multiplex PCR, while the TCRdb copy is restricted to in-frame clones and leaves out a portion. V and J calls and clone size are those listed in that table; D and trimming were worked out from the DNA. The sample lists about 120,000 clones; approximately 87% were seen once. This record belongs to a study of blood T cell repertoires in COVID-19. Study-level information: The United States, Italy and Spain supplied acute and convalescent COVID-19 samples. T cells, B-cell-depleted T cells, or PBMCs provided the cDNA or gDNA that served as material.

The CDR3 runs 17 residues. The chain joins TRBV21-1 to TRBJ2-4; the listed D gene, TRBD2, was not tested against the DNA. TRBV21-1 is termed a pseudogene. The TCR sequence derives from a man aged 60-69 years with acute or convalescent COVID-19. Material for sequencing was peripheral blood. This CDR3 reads CASSKALLGRAKNIQYF. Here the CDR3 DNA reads TGTGCCAGCAGCAAAGCGCTTTTGGGGAGGGCCAAAAACATTCAGTACTTC.